This T cell receptor beta chain was identified in a study of T cells in women clearing cervical HPV infection. This CDR3 has 13 residues. Germline CDR1 and CDR2: SGHKS and YYEKEE (reference sequence). A word on this clone: The read falls 3 residues short of the CDR3 end, and the missing part is taken from the germline J gene.

TCRdb's copy holds only in-frame clones and misses some; the assay was immunoSEQ multiplex PCR. Its table records roughly 42,000 clones. The chain employs TRBV5-5 and TRBJ1-4, with a tentative D call TRBD1 (6 bases). This clonotype was sampled from a woman aged 18 to 75 with a cervical HPV16 infection that either progressed to CIN3+ or cleared (not recorded which). Sequencing was performed on blood buffy coat. CDR3 sequence: CASSWGPNSPLFF. The CDR3 bases that were read are TGTGCCAGCAGCTGGGGGCCAAATTCACCA.